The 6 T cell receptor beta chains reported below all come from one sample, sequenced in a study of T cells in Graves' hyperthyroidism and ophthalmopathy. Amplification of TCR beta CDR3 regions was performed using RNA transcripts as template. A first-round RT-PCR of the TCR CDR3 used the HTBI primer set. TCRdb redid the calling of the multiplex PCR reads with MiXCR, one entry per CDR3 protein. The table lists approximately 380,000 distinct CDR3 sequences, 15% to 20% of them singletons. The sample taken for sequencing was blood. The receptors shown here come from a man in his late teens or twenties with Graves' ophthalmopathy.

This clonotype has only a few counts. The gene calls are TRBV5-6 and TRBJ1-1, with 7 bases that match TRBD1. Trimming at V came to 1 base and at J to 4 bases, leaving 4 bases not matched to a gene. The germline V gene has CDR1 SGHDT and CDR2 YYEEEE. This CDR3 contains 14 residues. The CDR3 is CASSLRGPGTEAFF. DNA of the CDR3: TGTGCCAGCAGCTTGAGGGGGCCGGGCACTGAAGCTTTCTTT.

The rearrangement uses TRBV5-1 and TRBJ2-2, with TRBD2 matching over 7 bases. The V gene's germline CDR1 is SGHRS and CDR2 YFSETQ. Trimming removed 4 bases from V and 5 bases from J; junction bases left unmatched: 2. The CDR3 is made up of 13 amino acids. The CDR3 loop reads CASSHSGTGELFF. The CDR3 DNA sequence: TGCGCCAGCAGCCATAGCGGGACCGGGGAGCTGTTTTTT.

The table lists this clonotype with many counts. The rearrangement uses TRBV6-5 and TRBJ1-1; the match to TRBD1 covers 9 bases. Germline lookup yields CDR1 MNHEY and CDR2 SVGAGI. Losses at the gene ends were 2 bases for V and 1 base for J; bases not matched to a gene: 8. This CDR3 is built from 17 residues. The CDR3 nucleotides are TGTGCCAGCAGTTACGGGACAGGGATTGGTTCGAACACTGAAGCTTTCTTT. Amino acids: CASSYGTGIGSNTEAFF.

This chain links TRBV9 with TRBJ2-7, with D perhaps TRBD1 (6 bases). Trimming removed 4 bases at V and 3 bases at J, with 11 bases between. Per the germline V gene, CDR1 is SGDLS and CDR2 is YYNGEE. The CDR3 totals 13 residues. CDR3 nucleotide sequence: TGTGCCAGCAGCCCCCGGACAGACTACGAGCAGTACTTC. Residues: CASSPRTDYEQYF.

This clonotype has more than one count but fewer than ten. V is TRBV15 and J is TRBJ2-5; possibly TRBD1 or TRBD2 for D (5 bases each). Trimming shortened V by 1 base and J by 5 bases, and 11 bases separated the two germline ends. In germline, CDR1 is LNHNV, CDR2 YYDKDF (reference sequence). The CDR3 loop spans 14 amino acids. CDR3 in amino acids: CATSRVSREETQYF. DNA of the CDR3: TGTGCCACCAGCAGAGTCTCCAGGGAGGAGACCCAGTACTTC.

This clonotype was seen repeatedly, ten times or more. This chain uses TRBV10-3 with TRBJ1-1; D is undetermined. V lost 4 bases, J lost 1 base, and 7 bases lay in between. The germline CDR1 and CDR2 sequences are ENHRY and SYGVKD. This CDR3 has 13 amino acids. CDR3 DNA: TGTGCCATCAGTGGGGCAGGGAACACTGAAGCTTTCTTT. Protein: CAISGAGNTEAFF.